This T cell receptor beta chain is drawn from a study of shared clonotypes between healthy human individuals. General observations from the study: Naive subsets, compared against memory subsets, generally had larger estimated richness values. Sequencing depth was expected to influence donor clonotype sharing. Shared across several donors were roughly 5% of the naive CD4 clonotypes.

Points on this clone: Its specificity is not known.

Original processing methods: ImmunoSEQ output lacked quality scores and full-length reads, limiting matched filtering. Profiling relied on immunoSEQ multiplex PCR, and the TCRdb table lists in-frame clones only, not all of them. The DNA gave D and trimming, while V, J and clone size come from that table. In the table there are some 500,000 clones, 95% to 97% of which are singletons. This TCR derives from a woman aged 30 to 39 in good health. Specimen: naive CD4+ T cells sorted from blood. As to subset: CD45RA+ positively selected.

This chain's CDR3 is CASSPEAGGGTQYF. For the CDR3, the DNA is TGTGCCAGCAGCCCAGAGGCTGGCGGAGGTACGCAGTATTTT. V usage is TRBV11-3 and J usage is TRBJ2-3, with D possibly TRBD2 on 5 matching bases. Germline V gene data show CDR1 as SGHNT and CDR2 as YENEEA. Trimming removed 5 bases from V and 8 bases from J, with 17 bases in between. The CDR3 is made up of 14 amino acids.